This T cell receptor beta chain was obtained from a study of OX40 agonist ivuxolimab in advanced cancers. About the study: Two cutaneous melanoma patients and one hepatocellular carcinoma patient, three in all, had partial responses. The study's findings and limits: Not determined was the antigen specificity of the expanded peripheral T cells.

Here immunoSEQ multiplex PCR was the method, and the copy in TCRdb shows in-frame clones only, minus some. The data hold 65,000 to 75,000 clones, with around 85% observed a single time. Per the germline V gene, CDR1 is SGHNT and CDR2 is YYREEE (reference sequence). This CDR3 has 15 amino acids. The junction had 4 bases not matched to a gene; V was cut back by 5 bases and J by 3 bases. This clone was counted once. What it recognizes is unknown. V usage is TRBV5-4 and J usage is TRBJ2-1, with TRBD1 matching over 11 bases. This sequence was found in an adult with an advanced solid tumor such as melanoma, head and neck, liver or kidney cancer. The material sequenced was CD4+ or CD8+ T cells sorted from blood, taken in a trial of the OX40 agonist ivuxolimab. CDR3 sequence (DNA): TGTGCCAGCAGTTCCGGGACAGGGGGCTACAATGAGCAGTTCTTC. It encodes CASSSGTGGYNEQFF.